This T cell receptor (beta chain) was sequenced in a study of cytomegalovirus exposure and HLA in healthy donors. Germline V gene data show CDR1 as MNHEY and CDR2 as SMNVEV (reference sequence). Germline trimming cut 5 bases from V and 3 bases from J; bases unmatched to any gene: 11. The CDR3 runs 16 residues. Vbeta (60) and Jbeta (13) primers were used in the PCR. Sequencing was performed with immunoSEQ multiplex PCR; in TCRdb, only in-frame clones are kept and a portion is missing. The table records 98,000 or so clones, approximately 78% of them present only once. This chain joins TRBV27 and TRBJ2-7, with 9 bases identical to TRBD2. The clonotype was recovered from a woman in her forties in good health and CMV-seronegative. The sample consisted of PBMCs. The CDR3 loop is CASSLAGTLEVYEQYF. DNA for the CDR3: TGTGCCAGCAGTCTAGCGGGAACGCTTGAAGTCTACGAGCAGTACTTC.